This is a list of T cell receptor beta chains from one sample in a study of blood T cell repertoires in COVID-19. Here immunoSEQ multiplex PCR was the method, and the copy in TCRdb shows in-frame clones only, minus some. Here the sample spans tens of thousands of clones, about nine tenths being singletons. The source material was peripheral blood. These receptors were taken from a man between 65 and 80 years old with active or convalescent COVID-19. Each CDR3 is given without its conserved first and last residue. Fields, in order: V gene, J gene, CDR3 protein.

v_call: TRBV18; j_call: TRBJ2-7; cdr3_aa: ASSPPSQTYEQY
v_call: TRBV4-2; j_call: TRBJ1-2; cdr3_aa: ASSLHLGQGHNYGYT
v_call: TRBV3-1/TRBV3-2; j_call: TRBJ1-1; cdr3_aa: ASSTGQQNTEAF
v_call: TRBV7-2; j_call: TRBJ2-2; cdr3_aa: ASSLAGQGATGELF
v_call: TRBV5-1; j_call: TRBJ1-1; cdr3_aa: ASSFPGTGDSEAF
v_call: TRBV27; j_call: TRBJ1-6; cdr3_aa: ASSSTTGSTPLH
v_call: TRBV12-3/TRBV12-4; j_call: TRBJ1-1; cdr3_aa: ASSGQGTEAF
v_call: TRBV5-4; j_call: TRBJ2-1; cdr3_aa: ASSQGLAGGQYNEQF
v_call: TRBV25-1; j_call: TRBJ1-2; cdr3_aa: ASSEYTGAANYGYT
v_call: TRBV21-1; j_call: TRBJ2-1; cdr3_aa: ASSKQETAGTTKEQF
v_call: TRBV28; j_call: TRBJ2-1; cdr3_aa: ASSSRNEQF
v_call: TRBV5-1; j_call: TRBJ2-1; cdr3_aa: ASSLGSYEQF
v_call: TRBV18; j_call: TRBJ2-3; cdr3_aa: ASSLQGQGHTSTDTQY
v_call: TRBV13; j_call: TRBJ2-1; cdr3_aa: ASATSAVYNEQF
v_call: TRBV28; j_call: TRBJ2-7; cdr3_aa: ASLRGGLSEQY
v_call: TRBV6-5; j_call: TRBJ2-7; cdr3_aa: ASSSPSSYEQY
v_call: TRBV28; j_call: TRBJ2-1; cdr3_aa: ASSHLVAGGWNEQF
v_call: TRBV11-2; j_call: TRBJ1-2; cdr3_aa: ASSLEAGINYGYT
v_call: TRBV28; j_call: TRBJ1-5; cdr3_aa: ASSFLTFRQHYSNQPQH
v_call: TRBV5-1; j_call: TRBJ1-6; cdr3_aa: ASSRNGGGADSPLH
v_call: TRBV4-3; j_call: TRBJ2-7; cdr3_aa: ASSQLHRGAYEQY
v_call: TRBV7-9; j_call: TRBJ1-1; cdr3_aa: ASSLDTGQGRNTEAF
v_call: TRBV27; j_call: TRBJ1-1; cdr3_aa: ASSFEGVNTEAF
v_call: TRBV2; j_call: TRBJ1-5; cdr3_aa: ASSFIWTEINQPQH
v_call: TRBV19; j_call: TRBJ2-4; cdr3_aa: ASSIGRQGAKNIQY
v_call: TRBV7-2; j_call: TRBJ1-2; cdr3_aa: ASSSDSLRGGYT
v_call: TRBV20-1; j_call: TRBJ1-1; cdr3_aa: SASNPGLNTEAF
v_call: TRBV19; j_call: TRBJ2-7; cdr3_aa: ASSLQGADYEQY
v_call: TRBV3-1/TRBV3-2; j_call: TRBJ2-7; cdr3_aa: ASSQAYRTYEQY
v_call: TRBV10-3; j_call: TRBJ2-1; cdr3_aa: AITRDSAQGGQF
v_call: TRBV9; j_call: TRBJ1-5; cdr3_aa: ASSVGGRSNQPQH
v_call: TRBV9; j_call: TRBJ1-5; cdr3_aa: ASSVGQGTNQPQH
v_call: TRBV6-5; j_call: TRBJ2-2; cdr3_aa: ASRGLANTGELF
v_call: TRBV6-1; j_call: TRBJ2-7; cdr3_aa: ASSEERYEY
v_call: TRBV5-1; j_call: TRBJ2-6; cdr3_aa: ASSPSTVRSGANVLT
v_call: TRBV19; j_call: TRBJ1-4; cdr3_aa: ASSAGQTPNEKLF
v_call: TRBV21-1; j_call: TRBJ2-7; cdr3_aa: ASSNGPPSDEQY
v_call: TRBV9; j_call: TRBJ2-1; cdr3_aa: ASSPLHGSYNEQF
v_call: TRBV10-3; j_call: TRBJ1-1; cdr3_aa: AISDTDRMNTEAF
v_call: TRBV5-4; j_call: TRBJ2-7; cdr3_aa: ASQPLGGGTLREQY
v_call: TRBV28; j_call: TRBJ2-7; cdr3_aa: ATADAYEQY
v_call: TRBV4-3; j_call: TRBJ2-1; cdr3_aa: ASSQAYAGVRGNEQF
v_call: TRBV4-1; j_call: TRBJ2-2; cdr3_aa: ASSREPGNTGELF
v_call: TRBV21-1; j_call: TRBJ2-7; cdr3_aa: ASRDRPYEQY
v_call: TRBV5-8; j_call: TRBJ1-5; cdr3_aa: ASSPGTDYQPQH
v_call: TRBV6-5; j_call: TRBJ2-7; cdr3_aa: ASRRQGNYEQY
v_call: TRBV7-2; j_call: TRBJ2-1; cdr3_aa: ASSLGLAFDEQF
v_call: TRBV5-1; j_call: TRBJ1-3; cdr3_aa: ASSRLTGGLDTIY
v_call: TRBV5-5; j_call: TRBJ2-1; cdr3_aa: ASSLHRGRLLYNEQF
v_call: TRBV12-3/TRBV12-4; j_call: TRBJ1-2; cdr3_aa: ASSSDTIGGYT
v_call: TRBV19; j_call: TRBJ2-1; cdr3_aa: ASIPASGYHNEQF
v_call: TRBV9; j_call: TRBJ2-1; cdr3_aa: ASSPQVAGGYNEQF
v_call: TRBV5-4; j_call: TRBJ2-1; cdr3_aa: ASRKTGNRGTHNEQF
v_call: TRBV6-2/TRBV6-3; j_call: TRBJ1-5; cdr3_aa: ASSYSGGGYRGENQPQH
v_call: TRBV10-3; j_call: TRBJ1-5; cdr3_aa: AISAGRGFYQPQH
v_call: TRBV28; j_call: TRBJ1-5; cdr3_aa: ASSLSGRSNQPQH
v_call: TRBV4-1; j_call: TRBJ1-5; cdr3_aa: ASSRGENQPQH
v_call: TRBV19; j_call: TRBJ2-7; cdr3_aa: ASSIVSLAETYEQY
v_call: TRBV27; j_call: TRBJ2-7; cdr3_aa: ASSLLLAGTYEQY
v_call: TRBV10-1; j_call: TRBJ1-3; cdr3_aa: ASSESAGHDRGNTIY